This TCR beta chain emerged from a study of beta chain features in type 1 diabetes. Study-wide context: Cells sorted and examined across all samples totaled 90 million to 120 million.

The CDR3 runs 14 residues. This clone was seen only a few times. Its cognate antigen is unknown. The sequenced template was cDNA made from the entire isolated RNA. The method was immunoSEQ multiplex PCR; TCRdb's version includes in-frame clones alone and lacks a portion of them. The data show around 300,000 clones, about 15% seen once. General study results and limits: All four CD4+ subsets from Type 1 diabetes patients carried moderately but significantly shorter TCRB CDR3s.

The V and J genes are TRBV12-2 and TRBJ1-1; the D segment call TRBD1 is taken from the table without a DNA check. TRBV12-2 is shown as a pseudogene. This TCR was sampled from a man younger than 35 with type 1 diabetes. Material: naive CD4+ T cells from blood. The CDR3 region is CASRLVRTGTEAFF. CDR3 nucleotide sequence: TGTGCAAGTCGCTTAGTCCGGACAGGGACTGAAGCTTTCTTT.